This T cell receptor beta chain was identified in a study of blood T cell repertoires in COVID-19. Study information: The study drew acute and convalescent COVID-19 samples from the United States, Italy and Spain. PBMCs, B-cell-depleted T cells, or T cells were the source of the cDNA or gDNA that made up the material.

Original methodology: Reference gene primer amplification gave estimated nucleated cell counts. Method: immunoSEQ multiplex PCR; TCRdb's copy keeps in-frame clones and lacks some. The V and J calls and clone size come from that table; D and trimming were worked out from the DNA. This sample has almost 100,000 clones, with around nine tenths found just once. There are 13 residues in the CDR3. The V and J ends lost 4 bases and 4 bases respectively, with 9 bases between them. Germline V CDR1 and CDR2: SGHNT, YYREEE (reference sequence). The chain is built from TRBV5-4 and TRBJ1-5; perhaps TRBD1 as D (5 bases). The source material was peripheral blood. The source is a man aged 50 to 59 with acute or convalescent COVID-19. CDR3: CASSIGGNQPQHF. As DNA, the CDR3 is TGTGCCAGCAGCATCGGGGGAAATCAGCCCCAGCATTTT.